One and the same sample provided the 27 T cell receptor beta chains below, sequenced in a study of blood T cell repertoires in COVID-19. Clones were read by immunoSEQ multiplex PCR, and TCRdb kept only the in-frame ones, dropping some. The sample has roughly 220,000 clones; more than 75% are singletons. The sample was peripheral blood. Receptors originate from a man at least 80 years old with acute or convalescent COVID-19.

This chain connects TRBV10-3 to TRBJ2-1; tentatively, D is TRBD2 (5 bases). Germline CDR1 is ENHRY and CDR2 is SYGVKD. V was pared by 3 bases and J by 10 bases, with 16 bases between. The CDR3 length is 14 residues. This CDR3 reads CAISDLGLAREQFF. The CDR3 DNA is TGTGCCATCAGTGACCTCGGGTTAGCGAGGGAGCAGTTCTTC.

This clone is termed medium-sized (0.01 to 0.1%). CDR3 protein: CASSYASGYEQYF. The DNA for the CDR3 is TGTGCCAGCAGTTACGCTAGCGGCTACGAGCAGTACTTC. This chain links TRBV6-5 with TRBJ2-7; 7 bases agree with TRBD2. The CDR3 is made up of 13 amino acids. Germline loops: CDR1 MNHEY, CDR2 SVGAGI. Losses at the gene ends were 2 bases for V and 3 bases for J; bases not matched to a gene: 1.

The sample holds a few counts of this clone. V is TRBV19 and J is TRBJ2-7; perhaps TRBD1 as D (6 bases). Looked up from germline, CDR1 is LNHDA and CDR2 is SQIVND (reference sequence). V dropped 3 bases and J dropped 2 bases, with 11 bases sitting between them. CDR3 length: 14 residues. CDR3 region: CASSMAQGTYEQYF. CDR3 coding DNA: TGTGCCAGTAGTATGGCACAGGGAACCTACGAGCAGTACTTC. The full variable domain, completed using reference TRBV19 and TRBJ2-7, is DGGITQSPKYLFRKEGQNVTLSCEQNLNHDAMYWYRQDPGQGLRLIYYSQIVNDFQKGDIAEGYSVSREKKESFPLTVTSAQKNPTAFYLCASSMAQGTYEQYFGPGTRLTVT.

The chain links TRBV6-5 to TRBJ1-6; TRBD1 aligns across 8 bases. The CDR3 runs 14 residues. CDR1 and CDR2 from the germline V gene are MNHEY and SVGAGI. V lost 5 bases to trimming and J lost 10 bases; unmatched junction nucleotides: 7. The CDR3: CASSQDRATSPLHF. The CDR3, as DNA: TGTGCCAGCAGTCAGGACAGGGCCACCTCACCCCTCCACTTT.

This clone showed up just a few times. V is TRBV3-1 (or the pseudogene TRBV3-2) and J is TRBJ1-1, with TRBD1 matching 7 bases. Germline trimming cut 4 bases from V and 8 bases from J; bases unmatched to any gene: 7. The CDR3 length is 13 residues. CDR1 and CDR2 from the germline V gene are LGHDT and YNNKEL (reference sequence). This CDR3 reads CASSPPQGTEAFF. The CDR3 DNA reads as TGTGCCAGCAGCCCCCCACAGGGGACAGAAGCTTTCTTT.

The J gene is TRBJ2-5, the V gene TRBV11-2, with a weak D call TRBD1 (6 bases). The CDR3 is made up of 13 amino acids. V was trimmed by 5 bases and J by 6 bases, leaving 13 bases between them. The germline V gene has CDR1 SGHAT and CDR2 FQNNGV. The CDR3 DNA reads TGTGCCAGCAGCCCAGGGACATCGAAGACCCAGTACTTC. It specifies CASSPGTSKTQYF.

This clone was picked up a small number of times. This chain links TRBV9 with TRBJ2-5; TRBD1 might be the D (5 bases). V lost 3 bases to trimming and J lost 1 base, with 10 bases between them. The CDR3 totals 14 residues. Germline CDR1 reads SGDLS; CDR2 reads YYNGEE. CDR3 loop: CASSAGQGQETQYF. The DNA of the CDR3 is TGTGCCAGCAGCGCGGGTCAGGGCCAAGAGACCCAGTACTTC.

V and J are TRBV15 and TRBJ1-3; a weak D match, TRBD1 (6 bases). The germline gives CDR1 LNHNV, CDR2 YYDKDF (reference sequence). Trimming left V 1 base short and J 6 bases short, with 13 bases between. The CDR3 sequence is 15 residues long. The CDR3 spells CATSRGTGQANTIYF. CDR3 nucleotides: TGTGCCACCAGCAGAGGAACAGGGCAGGCAAACACCATATATTTT.

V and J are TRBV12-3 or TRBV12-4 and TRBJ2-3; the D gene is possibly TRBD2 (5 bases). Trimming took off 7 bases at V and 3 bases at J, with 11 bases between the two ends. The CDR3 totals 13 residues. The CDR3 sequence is CASTRGKTDTQYF. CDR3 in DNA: TGTGCCAGCACCCGGGGAAAGACAGATACGCAGTATTTT.

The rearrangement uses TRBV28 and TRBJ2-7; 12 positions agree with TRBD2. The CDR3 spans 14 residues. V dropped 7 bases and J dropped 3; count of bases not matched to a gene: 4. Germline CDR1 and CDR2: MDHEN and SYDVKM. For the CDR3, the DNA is TGTGCCAGCACTGAACTAGCGGGAGGCTACGAGCAGTACTTC. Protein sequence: CASTELAGGYEQYF.

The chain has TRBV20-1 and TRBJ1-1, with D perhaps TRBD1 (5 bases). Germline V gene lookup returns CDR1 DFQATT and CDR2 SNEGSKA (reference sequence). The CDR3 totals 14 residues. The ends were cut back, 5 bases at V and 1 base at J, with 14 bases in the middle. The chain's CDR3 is CSAGGALWNTEAFF. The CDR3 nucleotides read TGCAGTGCTGGTGGGGCTTTGTGGAACACTGAAGCTTTCTTT.

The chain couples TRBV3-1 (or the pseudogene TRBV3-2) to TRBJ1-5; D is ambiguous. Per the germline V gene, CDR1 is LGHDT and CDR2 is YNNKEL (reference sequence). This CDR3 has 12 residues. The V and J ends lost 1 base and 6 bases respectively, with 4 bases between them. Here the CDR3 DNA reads TGTGCCAGCAGCCAAGCGGGTCAGCCCCAGCATTTT. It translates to CASSQAGQPQHF.

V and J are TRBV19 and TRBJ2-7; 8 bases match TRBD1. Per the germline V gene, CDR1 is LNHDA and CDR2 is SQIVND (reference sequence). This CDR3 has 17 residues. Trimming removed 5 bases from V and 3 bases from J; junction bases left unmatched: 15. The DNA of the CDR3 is TGTGCCAGTAGTTCCATTCCAGGACAGGGTGAGGGCTACGAGCAGTACTTC. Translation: CASSSIPGQGEGYEQYF.

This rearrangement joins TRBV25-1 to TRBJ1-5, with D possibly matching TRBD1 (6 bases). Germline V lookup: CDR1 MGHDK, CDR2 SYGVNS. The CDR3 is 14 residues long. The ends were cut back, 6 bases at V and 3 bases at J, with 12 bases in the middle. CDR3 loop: CASRGTGNNQPQHF. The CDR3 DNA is TGTGCCAGCAGGGGTACAGGGAACAATCAGCCCCAGCATTTT.

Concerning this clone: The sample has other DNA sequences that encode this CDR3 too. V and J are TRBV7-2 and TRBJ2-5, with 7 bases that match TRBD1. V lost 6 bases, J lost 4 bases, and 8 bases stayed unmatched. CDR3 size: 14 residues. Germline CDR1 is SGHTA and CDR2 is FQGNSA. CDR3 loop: CASSLGGPGETQYF. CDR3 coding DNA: TGTGCCAGCAGTCTAGGGGGCCCGGGAGAGACCCAGTACTTC.

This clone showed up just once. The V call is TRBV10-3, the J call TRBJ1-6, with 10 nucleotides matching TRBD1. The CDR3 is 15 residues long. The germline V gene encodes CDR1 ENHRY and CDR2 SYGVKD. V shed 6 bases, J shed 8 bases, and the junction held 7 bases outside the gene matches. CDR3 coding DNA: TGTGCCATCAGGATCTCGACAGGGGGCGATTCACCCCTCCACTTT. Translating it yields CAIRISTGGDSPLHF.

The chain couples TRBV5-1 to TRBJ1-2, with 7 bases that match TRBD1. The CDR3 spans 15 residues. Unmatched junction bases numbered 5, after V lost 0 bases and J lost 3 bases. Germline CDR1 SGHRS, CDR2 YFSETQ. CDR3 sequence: CASSLAPTGYYGYTF. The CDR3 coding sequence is TGCGCCAGCAGCTTGGCCCCGACAGGGTACTATGGCTACACCTTC.

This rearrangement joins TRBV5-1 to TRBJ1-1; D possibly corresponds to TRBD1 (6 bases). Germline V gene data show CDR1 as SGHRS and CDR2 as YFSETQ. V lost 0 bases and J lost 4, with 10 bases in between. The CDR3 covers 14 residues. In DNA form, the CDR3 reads TGCGCCAGCAGCTTGGCACAGGGATCCACTGAAGCTTTCTTT. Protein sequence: CASSLAQGSTEAFF.

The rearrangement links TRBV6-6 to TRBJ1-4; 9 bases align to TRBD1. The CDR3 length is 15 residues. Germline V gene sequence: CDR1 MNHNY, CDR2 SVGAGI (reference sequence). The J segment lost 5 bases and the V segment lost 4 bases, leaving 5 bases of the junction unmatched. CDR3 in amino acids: CASSSQGTGNEKLFF. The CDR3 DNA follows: TGTGCCAGCAGTTCCCAGGGGACAGGGAATGAAAAACTGTTTTTT.

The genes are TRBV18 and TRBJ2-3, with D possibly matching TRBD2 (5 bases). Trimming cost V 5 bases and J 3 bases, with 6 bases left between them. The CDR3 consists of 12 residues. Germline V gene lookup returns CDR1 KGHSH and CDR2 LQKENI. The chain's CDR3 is CASSGETDTQYF. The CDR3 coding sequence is TGTGCCAGCTCAGGGGAGACAGATACGCAGTATTTT.

This CDR3 is CASSGTSATDTQYF. The CDR3 nucleotides read TGTGCCAGCAGTGGTACTAGCGCGACAGATACGCAGTATTTT. The gene calls are TRBV25-1 and TRBJ2-3; 7 positions match TRBD2. V shed 4 bases and J 3 bases; nucleotides not matched to a gene: 4. The CDR3 loop spans 14 amino acids. CDR1 and CDR2 from the germline V gene are MGHDK and SYGVNS.

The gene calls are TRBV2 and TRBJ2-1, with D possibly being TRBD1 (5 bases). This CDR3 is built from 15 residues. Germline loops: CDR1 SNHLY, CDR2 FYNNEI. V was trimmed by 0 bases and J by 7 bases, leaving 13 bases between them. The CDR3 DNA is TGTGCCAGCAGTGAAGCGCTTCGGCAGGGTAATGAGCAGTTCTTC. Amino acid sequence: CASSEALRQGNEQFF.

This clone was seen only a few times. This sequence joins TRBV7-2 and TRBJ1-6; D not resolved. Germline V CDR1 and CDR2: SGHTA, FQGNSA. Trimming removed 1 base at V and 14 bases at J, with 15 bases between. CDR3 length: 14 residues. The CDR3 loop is CASSLGGSVVSLHF. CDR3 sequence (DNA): TGTGCCAGCAGCTTAGGAGGGAGTGTTGTGTCCCTCCACTTT.

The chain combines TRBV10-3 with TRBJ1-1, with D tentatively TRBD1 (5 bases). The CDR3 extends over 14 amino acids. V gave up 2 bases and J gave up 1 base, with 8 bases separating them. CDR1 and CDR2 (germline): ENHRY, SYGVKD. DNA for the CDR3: TGTGCCATCAGTGAGGGAGGGGCGAACACTGAAGCTTTCTTT. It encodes CAISEGGANTEAFF.

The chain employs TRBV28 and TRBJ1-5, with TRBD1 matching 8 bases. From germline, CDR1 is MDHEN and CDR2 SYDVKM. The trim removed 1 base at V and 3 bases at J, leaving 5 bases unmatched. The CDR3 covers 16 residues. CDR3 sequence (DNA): TGTGCCAGCAGTTTATTACCAGGGGGCTACAATCAGCCCCAGCATTTT. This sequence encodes CASSLLPGGYNQPQHF.

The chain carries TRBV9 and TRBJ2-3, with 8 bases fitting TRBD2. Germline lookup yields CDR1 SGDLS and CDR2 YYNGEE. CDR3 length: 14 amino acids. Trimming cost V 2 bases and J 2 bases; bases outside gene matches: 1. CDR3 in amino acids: CASSVGRATDTQYF. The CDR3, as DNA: TGTGCCAGCAGCGTCGGGAGGGCCACAGATACGCAGTATTTT. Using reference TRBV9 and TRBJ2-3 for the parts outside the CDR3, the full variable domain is DSGVTQTPKHLITATGQRVTLRCSPRSGDLSVYWYQQSLDQGLQFLIQYYNGEERAKGNILERFSAQQFPDLHSELNLSSLELGDSALYFCASSVGRATDTQYFGPGTRLTVL.

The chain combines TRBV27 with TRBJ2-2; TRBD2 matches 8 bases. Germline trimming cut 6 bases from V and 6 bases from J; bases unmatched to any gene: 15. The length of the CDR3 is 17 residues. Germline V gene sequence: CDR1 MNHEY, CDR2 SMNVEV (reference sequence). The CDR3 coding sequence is TGTGCCAGCAGCAGCCCTGGGAGCGGGAGTTACGCCGGGGAGCTGTTTTTT. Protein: CASSSPGSGSYAGELFF.